These T cell receptor beta chains were read from a single sample in a study of T cells in Graves' hyperthyroidism and ophthalmopathy. Using its own MiXCR run on the multiplex PCR reads, TCRdb lists one record per CDR3 protein. Of roughly 280,000 distinct CDR3 sequences in the sample, 15% to 20% were seen once. The sequencing input was blood. All receptors come from a woman aged 60-70 years with Graves' ophthalmopathy. The CDR3 runs from the conserved cysteine through the conserved F or W. A D gene is named only where the DNA matches it firmly. Not all rows give a size; the values are once, few, many and, for expanded clones, a class.

d_gene: TRBD2; v_gene: TRBV20-1; abundance: -; j_gene: TRBJ2-7; CDR3nt: TGCAGTGCTAGAAAAACCACGTGGGACTACACTAGTGAGCAGTACTTC; CDR3aa: CSARKTTWDYTSEQYF
d_gene: -; v_gene: TRBV20-1; abundance: once; j_gene: TRBJ2-7; CDR3nt: TGCAGTGCTGCCCCCGGGTCCGTATACGAGCAGTACTTC; CDR3aa: CSAAPGSVYEQYF
d_gene: TRBD1; v_gene: TRBV12-3/TRBV12-4; abundance: -; j_gene: TRBJ2-3; CDR3nt: TGTGCCAGTCCGCCGGACAGGGGAGGTTATGGCGCAGATACGCAGTATTTT; CDR3aa: CASPPDRGGYGADTQYF
d_gene: -; v_gene: TRBV20-1; abundance: many; j_gene: TRBJ2-5; CDR3nt: TGCAGTGCTAGGGGTGGGGTAGAGACCCAGTACTTC; CDR3aa: CSARGGVETQYF
d_gene: -; v_gene: TRBV12-3/TRBV12-4; abundance: -; j_gene: TRBJ1-2; CDR3nt: TGTGCCAGCAGTGAGGGCCTTGCGTCTGCCTTC; CDR3aa: CASSEGLASAF
d_gene: -; v_gene: TRBV4-1; abundance: few; j_gene: TRBJ2-7; CDR3nt: TGCGCCAGCAGCCAAGCCCTCGGGTCTAACGGGTTTTACTACGAGCAGTACTTC; CDR3aa: CASSQALGSNGFYYEQYF
d_gene: TRBD2; v_gene: TRBV7-2; abundance: many; j_gene: TRBJ2-7; CDR3nt: TGTGCCAGCAGCTTAACCCGCCCGGGGGGGCCCATCTACGAGCAGTACTTC; CDR3aa: CASSLTRPGGPIYEQYF
d_gene: -; v_gene: TRBV5-1; abundance: many; j_gene: TRBJ2-1; CDR3nt: TGCGCCAGCAGCTCAAGTCTATATGAGCAGTTCTTC; CDR3aa: CASSSSLYEQFF
d_gene: TRBD2; v_gene: TRBV2; abundance: -; j_gene: TRBJ2-1; CDR3nt: TGTGCCAGCACCTGGTGGGAGGGATACAATGAGCAGTTCTTC; CDR3aa: CASTWWEGYNEQFF
d_gene: TRBD1; v_gene: TRBV28; abundance: -; j_gene: TRBJ1-5; CDR3nt: TGTGCCAGCAGTTTTGACAGGGCCCCTTTGGGGCCCCAGCATTTT; CDR3aa: CASSFDRAPLGPQHF
d_gene: -; v_gene: TRBV20-1; abundance: few; j_gene: TRBJ2-7; CDR3nt: TGCAGTGCTGCCAGGGGGGGGTCTGAATACGAGCAGTACTTC; CDR3aa: CSAARGGSEYEQYF
d_gene: -; v_gene: TRBV20-1; abundance: many; j_gene: TRBJ1-1; CDR3nt: TGCAGTGCCCTAGATGCGGGGCGCAGGGGCACTGAAGCTTTCTTT; CDR3aa: CSALDAGRRGTEAFF
d_gene: -; v_gene: TRBV28; abundance: few; j_gene: TRBJ1-2; CDR3nt: TGTGCCAGCAGTTTAGGGAGGTGGGGCTATGGCTACACCTTC; CDR3aa: CASSLGRWGYGYTF
d_gene: -; v_gene: TRBV10-2; abundance: many; j_gene: TRBJ1-2; CDR3nt: TGCGCCAGCACCGGGACTCCCGAGTGGGGCTATGGCTACACCTTC; CDR3aa: CASTGTPEWGYGYTF
d_gene: -; v_gene: TRBV28; abundance: many; j_gene: TRBJ2-5; CDR3nt: TGTGCCAGCAGTTATTACCGGACAGCTATTGAAGGGACCCAGTACTTC; CDR3aa: CASSYYRTAIEGTQYF
d_gene: TRBD2; v_gene: TRBV27; abundance: many; j_gene: TRBJ2-7; CDR3nt: TGTGCCAGCAGCCGACTAGCGGGAGTCTATGAGCAGTACTTC; CDR3aa: CASSRLAGVYEQYF
d_gene: TRBD1; v_gene: TRBV7-8; abundance: -; j_gene: TRBJ1-5; CDR3nt: TGTGCCAGCAGCTTCCGTTCGACAGGGTTATATCAGCCCCAGCATTTT; CDR3aa: CASSFRSTGLYQPQHF
d_gene: TRBD1; v_gene: TRBV7-2; abundance: many; j_gene: TRBJ1-2; CDR3nt: TGTGCCAGCAGCGCGGCGGGGACAGGGAGGGGACCCGTGTATGGCTACACCTTC; CDR3aa: CASSAAGTGRGPVYGYTF
d_gene: -; v_gene: TRBV30; abundance: -; j_gene: TRBJ1-3; CDR3nt: TGTGCCTGGAATTACGGGACGGATGGAAACACCATATATTTT; CDR3aa: CAWNYGTDGNTIYF
d_gene: TRBD2; v_gene: TRBV27; abundance: few; j_gene: TRBJ2-2; CDR3nt: TGTGCCAGCAGCCCTACCTCGCGGGAGTACACCGGGGAGCTGTTTTTT; CDR3aa: CASSPTSREYTGELFF
d_gene: TRBD2; v_gene: TRBV20-1; abundance: -; j_gene: TRBJ2-1; CDR3nt: TGCAGTGCTAGGGGGACTAGCGGGACAGTCTACAATGAGCAGTTCTTC; CDR3aa: CSARGTSGTVYNEQFF
d_gene: TRBD1; v_gene: TRBV12-3/TRBV12-4; abundance: few; j_gene: TRBJ1-4; CDR3nt: TGTGCCACGAACAGGGGAATGGGCGAAAAACTGTTTTTT; CDR3aa: CATNRGMGEKLFF
d_gene: TRBD1; v_gene: TRBV18; abundance: few; j_gene: TRBJ1-4; CDR3nt: TGTGCCAGCTCACTCCGGCAGGGGGCAACTAATGAAAAACTGTTTTTT; CDR3aa: CASSLRQGATNEKLFF
d_gene: -; v_gene: TRBV5-1; abundance: many; j_gene: TRBJ2-7; CDR3nt: TGCGCCAGCAGCATCGACAGGACGGTCCTCTACGAGCAGTACTTC; CDR3aa: CASSIDRTVLYEQYF
d_gene: -; v_gene: TRBV5-1; abundance: many; j_gene: TRBJ2-1; CDR3nt: TGCGCCAGCAGCTTGGCCCAGGGACCGCCGGGCCATGAGCAGTTCTTC; CDR3aa: CASSLAQGPPGHEQFF
d_gene: TRBD1; v_gene: TRBV12-3/TRBV12-4; abundance: -; j_gene: TRBJ2-7; CDR3nt: TGTGCCAGCAGTTCGCGGACAGGGGGCAGACACGAGCAGTACTTC; CDR3aa: CASSSRTGGRHEQYF
d_gene: TRBD2; v_gene: TRBV6-4; abundance: -; j_gene: TRBJ2-2; CDR3nt: TGTGCCAGCCAAGGAATAGCGGGAAGTACCGGGGAGCTGTTTTTT; CDR3aa: CASQGIAGSTGELFF
d_gene: TRBD1; v_gene: TRBV29-1; abundance: many; j_gene: TRBJ1-2; CDR3nt: TGCAGCGTCGACCGGCCCGGACAGGGGCAGCGCTACACCTTC; CDR3aa: CSVDRPGQGQRYTF
d_gene: -; v_gene: TRBV9; abundance: -; j_gene: TRBJ1-1; CDR3nt: TGTGCCAGCAGCGTAGCCGGGTACACTGAAGCTTTCTTT; CDR3aa: CASSVAGYTEAFF
d_gene: -; v_gene: TRBV7-2; abundance: many; j_gene: TRBJ2-2; CDR3nt: TGTGCCAGCGCGTGGGGCACCGGGGAGCTGTTTTTT; CDR3aa: CASAWGTGELFF
d_gene: -; v_gene: TRBV18; abundance: many; j_gene: TRBJ2-7; CDR3nt: TGTGCCAGCTCACCTTCCATGGGTGCGGTGTTGGAGCAGTACTTC; CDR3aa: CASSPSMGAVLEQYF
d_gene: -; v_gene: TRBV27; abundance: -; j_gene: TRBJ1-2; CDR3nt: TGTGCCAGCAGTCCCTCCGATCTATTTGGCTACACCTTC; CDR3aa: CASSPSDLFGYTF
d_gene: TRBD1; v_gene: TRBV7-9; abundance: -; j_gene: TRBJ1-6; CDR3nt: TGTGCCAGCAGCATAACAGGGGATTCACCCCTCCACTTT; CDR3aa: CASSITGDSPLHF
d_gene: TRBD1; v_gene: TRBV20-1; abundance: few; j_gene: TRBJ1-1; CDR3nt: TGCAGTGCTAGAGATATGACAGGGGGTACTGAAGCTTTCTTT; CDR3aa: CSARDMTGGTEAFF
d_gene: -; v_gene: TRBV9; abundance: few; j_gene: TRBJ2-1; CDR3nt: TGTGCCAGCAGCGTAGAGGGGTCTAACTACAATGAGCAGTTCTTC; CDR3aa: CASSVEGSNYNEQFF
d_gene: -; v_gene: TRBV20-1; abundance: few; j_gene: TRBJ2-1; CDR3nt: TGCAGTGCTAGGAGGGGTGGGGATGAGCAGTTCTTC; CDR3aa: CSARRGGDEQFF
d_gene: -; v_gene: TRBV7-2; abundance: -; j_gene: TRBJ2-5; CDR3nt: TGTGCCAGCAGCTTAAGATTTTCGGCCCAGTACTTC; CDR3aa: CASSLRFSAQYF
d_gene: -; v_gene: TRBV11-2; abundance: many; j_gene: TRBJ1-2; CDR3nt: TGTGCCAGCAGCTGGGGGACGGCGAATAACTATGGCTACACCTTC; CDR3aa: CASSWGTANNYGYTF
d_gene: -; v_gene: TRBV7-3; abundance: many; j_gene: TRBJ2-7; CDR3nt: TGTGCCAGCAGCCTTCCGGGGCTCGAGCAGTACTTC; CDR3aa: CASSLPGLEQYF
d_gene: -; v_gene: TRBV12-3/TRBV12-4; abundance: many; j_gene: TRBJ2-2; CDR3nt: TGTGCCAGCAGTTTAGGGTCAATGAACACCGGGGAGCTGTTTTTT; CDR3aa: CASSLGSMNTGELFF
d_gene: TRBD2; v_gene: TRBV7-9; abundance: few; j_gene: TRBJ2-2; CDR3nt: TGTGCCAGTGGCCTCCGAGCGGGGACCGGGGAGCTGTTTTTT; CDR3aa: CASGLRAGTGELFF